Listed here is a single TCR beta chain. Its antigen has not been determined. Base quality data are lacking; no much larger clone is found one base away. The immunoSEQ Assay, a bias-controlled multiplex PCR, was used to amplify TCRbeta CDR3 regions from genomic DNA. Turning to the authors' computational methods: Nucleated cell counts per sample were estimated from amplification of reference gene primers within the assay. To quantify the absolute abundance of each unique TCRbeta CDR3 rearrangement, sequence reads were collapsed and filtered. Productive Simpson clonality was computed per sample as the square root of Simpson's diversity index over productive rearrangements. TCRdb provides this immuneACCESS table in a form limited to in-frame rearrangements. Some clones are lacking; in checked studies, under half of them reflect an unresolved V gene, and why the rest are absent is not known. Clone size and V and J calls were adopted from that table, with D and trimming inferred from the DNA. The sample table holds roughly 500,000 clones, of which 75% to 90% were seen once. The leading ten clones occupy 6.5% to 8.5% of the sample.

Participants in the prospective study were enrolled through a virtual design, were aged roughly 18 to 90 years, and lived in roughly 24 United States geographic areas. Cohort assignment in the prospective study relied on participant-reported clinical history from a screening survey and a study questionnaire. ImmuneRACE Cohort 3 recovered participants were defined by two consecutive negative NP/OP PCR tests, healthcare professional clearance, or symptom resolution. Each participant in the prospective study had whole blood, serum and a nasopharyngeal or oropharyngeal swab collected by mobile phlebotomists. Over an approximately 2-month period, participants in the prospective study had the option of providing additional blood draws and questionnaires. Blood samples from the prospective study were shipped frozen or at room temperature prior to DNA extraction. The data belong to a study of blood T cell repertoires in COVID-19 (dated by TCRdb to about 2020). Regarding the complete study: Samples from collaborators originated in the United States, Italy and Spain and spanned both the acute and convalescent phases of COVID-19. Sample metadata almost always included a de-identified subject ID, COVID-19 status, age in years and sex. The samples were drawn from two sources: the first 160 participants of the ongoing ImmuneRACE study, and approximately 1,300 subjects contributed by 6 global collaborators. A freely available public database, intended as a resource for researchers studying the immune response to SARS-CoV-2, is where the repertoires were released. The material from the prospective study consisted of cDNA or gDNA derived from T cells, B-cell-depleted T cells, or PBMCs. HLA class I and class II types, where available, came from metadata supplied by the sample provider rather than from assay-based typing. Deeply sampled blood TCRbeta repertoires from subjects exposed to, actively infected with, or recovered from COVID-19 were included in the dataset. The research as a whole found: How much clinical and demographic metadata was included differed by source and by participant, and the metadata was provided uncurated.

From V the trimming removes 1 base and from J it removes 0 bases, while the gene matches leave 4 bases of the junction unaccounted for. From the cysteine through the phenylalanine, the CDR3 covers 17 amino acids. Only CDR3 DNA remains: 51 bases, in frame from the first base. In the germline V gene (reference sequence), CDR1 corresponds to LGHDT and CDR2 to YNNKEL. The receptor comes from a woman aged 60 to 75 who had recovered from COVID-19. The receptor chain draws on TRBV3-1 (or the pseudogene TRBV3-2) and TRBJ1-1, with 11 bases matching TRBD1. Sequenced material: PBMCs or T cells enriched from blood (not recorded which). The nucleotides are TGTGCCAGCAGCCAAGCGGACAGGGGGCGCATGAACACTGAAGCTTTCTTT. Its translation is CASSQADRGRMNTEAFF.